Listed here are 8 T cell receptor beta chains from one sample, sequenced in a study of shared clonotypes between healthy human individuals. Clones were sequenced by immunoSEQ multiplex PCR, and TCRdb holds only the in-frame ones, with some missing. Here the sample spans some 1,400,000 clones, approximately 96% being singletons. Sequencing was carried out using naive CD4+ T cells sorted from blood. The subset was: CD45RA+ positively selected. Every receptor here comes from a man aged 25 to 45 in good health.

This clone was seen a single time. The chain is built from TRBV6-5 and TRBJ2-1; tentatively, D is TRBD1 (5 bases). The CDR3 runs to 14 residues. CDR1 MNHEY and CDR2 SVGAGI come from the germline V gene. Between the trimmed V and J ends, which lost 1 base and 6 bases, there was a span of 10 bases. The CDR3 loop reads CASSYLPDSNEQFF. CDR3 coding DNA: TGTGCCAGCAGTTACTTGCCCGACAGCAATGAGCAGTTCTTC.

The V gene is TRBV6-1, the J gene TRBJ1-5, with D unclear. Germline CDR1 and CDR2: MNHNS and SASEGT. Trimming pared 2 bases from V and 6 bases from J, leaving 14 bases between. CDR3 length: 15 amino acids. In DNA, the CDR3 is TGTGCCAGCAGTGAATTGCCAGTCGGCTTTCAGCCCCAGCATTTT. It codes for CASSELPVGFQPQHF.

J is TRBJ1-2 and V is TRBV18; weak D call: TRBD1 (6 bases). Per germline, CDR1 KGHSH and CDR2 LQKENI. There are 14 residues in the CDR3. The germline V and J ends were trimmed by 4 bases and 1 base, with 10 bases remaining between them. The CDR3 here is CASSLQGINYGYTF. CDR3 coding DNA: TGTGCCAGCTCACTGCAGGGGATTAACTATGGCTACACCTTC.

The chain uses TRBV19 and TRBJ2-3; 8 bases are a match to TRBD2. V lost 5 bases and J lost 2; bases outside the gene matches: 9. Germline loops: CDR1 LNHDA, CDR2 SQIVND (reference sequence). The CDR3 consists of 16 residues. CDR3 region: CASSPGSGKSTDTQYF. The CDR3 DNA reads as TGTGCCAGTAGTCCGGGTAGCGGGAAGTCCACAGATACGCAGTATTTT.

This chain connects TRBV15 to TRBJ2-1; 9 bases fit TRBD2. The length of the CDR3 is 16 residues. Germline V gene sequence: CDR1 LNHNV, CDR2 YYDKDF (reference sequence). J was trimmed by 4 bases and V by 0 bases; bases with no gene match: 4. CDR3 in amino acids: CATSRDLAGGYNEQFF. In DNA form, the CDR3 reads TGTGCCACCAGCAGAGATCTGGCGGGAGGGTACAATGAGCAGTTCTTC.

The chain carries TRBV14 and TRBJ2-2; 11 positions match TRBD2. The CDR3 has 15 residues. CDR1 and CDR2 (germline): SGHDN, FVKESK. Germline trimming cut 4 bases from V and 4 bases from J; bases unmatched to any gene: 2. This CDR3 reads CASSLAGGTTGELFF. The CDR3 DNA reads as TGTGCCAGCAGCCTAGCGGGAGGGACCACCGGGGAGCTGTTTTTT.

Comments on this clone: Other DNA sequences in this sample translate to the same CDR3. This rearrangement joins TRBV5-4 to TRBJ2-3; D remains ambiguous. This CDR3 spans 13 amino acids. CDR1 and CDR2 from the germline V gene are SGHNT and YYREEE (reference sequence). V shed 0 bases and J shed 6 bases, with 8 bases lying between them. CDR3 amino acids: CASSLVESDTQYF. The CDR3 DNA follows: TGTGCCAGCAGCTTGGTAGAGAGTGATACGCAGTATTTT.

The chain joins TRBV28 to TRBJ2-3; 7 bases align to TRBD1. Germline V gives CDR1 MDHEN, CDR2 SYDVKM. The CDR3 spans 14 residues. Trimming took 4 bases from V and 8 from J; bases not matched to a gene: 9. The CDR3 here is CASSSTGPPATQYF. The CDR3 DNA sequence: TGTGCCAGCAGTTCGACAGGGCCGCCGGCTACGCAGTATTTT.